The present entry profiles one TCR beta chain with its context. Antigen specificity is unknown. The data were taken from a study of cytomegalovirus exposure and HLA in healthy donors. The study, taken as a whole, reports: Sequencing depth across donors, presence/absence analyses assumed, was roughly uniform.

This CDR3 comprises 14 residues. Vbeta (60) and Jbeta (13) primers were used in the PCR. Some clones are missing from TCRdb's copy, which holds only in-frame ones; the method was immunoSEQ multiplex PCR. The sample contains over 100,000 clones, 66% of which appear only once. The receptor was isolated from a man between 18 and 29 years old in good health and CMV-seronegative. The specimen was PBMCs. The gene calls are TRBV12-2 and TRBJ2-3; TRBD1 is taken as the D call from the table, unchecked against the DNA. TRBV12-2 corresponds to a pseudogene. This CDR3 is CASRPLGNTDTQYF. For the CDR3, the DNA is TGTGCAAGTCGCCCGTTGGGCAACACAGATACGCAGTATTTT.